The entry below gives a single T cell receptor beta chain sequence along with its context. Its target is unknown. The CDR3 is made up of 14 amino acids. Trimming at V came to 5 bases and at J to 6 bases, leaving 5 bases not matched to a gene. Germline V gene sequence: CDR1 SNHLY, CDR2 FYNNEI. This record belongs to a study of blood T cell dynamics during melanoma immunotherapy. Whole-study results and caveats: Clones driving repertoire changes may be melanoma-specific or general immune activation.

As for time point: week 3, after first cycle of checkpoint inhibitor. Response was assessed by RECIST 1.1 at 12 weeks, except a couple of rapid progressors. The data were produced by immunoSEQ multiplex PCR, yet TCRdb's version contains in-frame clones alone and is incomplete. The sample records more than 12,000 clones, roughly 92% being singletons. The sequencing here drew on blood, taken from a patient treated with checkpoint blockade. This TCR was recovered from a human donor with melanoma. The chain couples TRBV2 to TRBJ1-5, with TRBD1 matching over 9 bases. The CDR3 coding sequence is TGTGCCAGCAGTTCGCCGACAGGGGGTCAGCCCCAGCATTTT. Amino acid sequence: CASSSPTGGQPQHF.